The present T cell receptor (beta chain) was sequenced within a study of blood T cell repertoires in COVID-19. Overall study context: COVID-19 samples, acute and convalescent, were from the United States, Italy and Spain.

The germline V gene has CDR1 MNHEY and CDR2 SVGAGI. With V trimmed by 0 bases and J by 7 bases, 7 bases remained unmatched. The CDR3 consists of 15 residues. In the authors' workflow: How many nucleated cells were present was estimated from reference gene primer amplification. Only in-frame clones appear in the TCRdb table, and some are missing; sequencing was by immunoSEQ multiplex PCR. For V, J and clone size, that table is used; D and trimming come from the DNA. The table shows 450,000 to 500,000 clones, with around 85% occurring only once. The TCR comes from a human donor in a cohort sampled during active COVID-19. The sequenced sample consisted of peripheral blood. The chain links TRBV6-5 to TRBJ2-7, with 9 positions matching TRBD2. CDR3 protein: CASSYSWSGGTEQYF. DNA for the CDR3: TGTGCCAGCAGTTACTCGTGGAGCGGGGGGACGGAGCAGTACTTC.